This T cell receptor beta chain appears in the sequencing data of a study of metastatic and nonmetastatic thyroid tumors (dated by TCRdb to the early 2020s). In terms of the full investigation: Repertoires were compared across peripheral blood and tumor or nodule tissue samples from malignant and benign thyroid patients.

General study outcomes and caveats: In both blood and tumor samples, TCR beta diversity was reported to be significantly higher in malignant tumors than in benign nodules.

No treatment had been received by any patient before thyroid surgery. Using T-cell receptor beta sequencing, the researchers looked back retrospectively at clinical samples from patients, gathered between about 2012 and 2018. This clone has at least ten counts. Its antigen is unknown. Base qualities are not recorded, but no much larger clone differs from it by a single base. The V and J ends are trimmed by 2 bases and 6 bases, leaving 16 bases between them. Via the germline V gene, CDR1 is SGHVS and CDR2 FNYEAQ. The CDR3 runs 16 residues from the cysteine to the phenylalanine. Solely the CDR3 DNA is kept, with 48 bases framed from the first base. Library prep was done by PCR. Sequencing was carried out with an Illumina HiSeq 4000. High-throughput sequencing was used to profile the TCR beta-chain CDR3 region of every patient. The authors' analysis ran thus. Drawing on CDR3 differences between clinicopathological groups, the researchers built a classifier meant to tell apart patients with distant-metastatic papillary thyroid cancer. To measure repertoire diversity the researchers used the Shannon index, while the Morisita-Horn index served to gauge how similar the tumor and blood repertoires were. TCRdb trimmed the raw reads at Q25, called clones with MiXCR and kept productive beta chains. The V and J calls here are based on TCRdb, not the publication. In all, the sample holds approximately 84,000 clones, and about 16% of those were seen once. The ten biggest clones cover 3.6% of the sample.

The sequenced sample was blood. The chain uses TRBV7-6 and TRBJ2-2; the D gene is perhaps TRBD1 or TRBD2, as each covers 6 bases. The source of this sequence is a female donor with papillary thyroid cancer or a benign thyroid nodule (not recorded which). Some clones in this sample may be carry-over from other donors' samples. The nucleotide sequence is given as TGTGCCAGCAGCTTACGGCCGGGGGCGAGTCCCGGGGAGCTGTTTTTT. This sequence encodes CASSLRPGASPGELFF. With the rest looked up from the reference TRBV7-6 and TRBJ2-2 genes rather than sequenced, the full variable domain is GAGVSQSPRYKVTKRGQDVALRCDPISGHVSLYWYRQALGQGPEFLTYFNYEAQQDKSGLPNDRFSAERPEGSISTLTIQRTEQRDSAMYRCASSLRPGASPGELFFGEGSRLTVL.